Presented here are 25 T cell receptor beta chains from one specimen sequenced in a study of blood T cells in healthy people across ages. Next came a second PCR, run for about 7 to 12 cycles, which used a sample-barcoded 5' primer along with a J-beta primer mix. One entry per CDR3 protein, called by TCRdb with MiXCR from the 5' RACE reads. The sample carries 1.2 million to 1.5 million distinct CDR3 sequences, approximately 38% recorded once. The sample was blood. The receptors here all came from a woman under 30 in good health.

The sample holds one count of this clonotype. This CDR3 is CATNRDREPGANVLTF. The CDR3 bases are TGTGCCACCAACCGGGACAGGGAGCCTGGGGCCAACGTCCTGACTTTC. This chain uses TRBV10-3 with TRBJ2-6, with 9 bases fitting TRBD1. CDR1 is ENHRY and CDR2 is SYGVKD in the germline V gene. CDR3 length: 16 amino acids. V was clipped by 10 bases and J by 2 bases; unmatched bases: 9.

In its sample, this clonotype was seen a few times. The chain employs TRBV3-1 and TRBJ2-7; tentatively, D is TRBD1 (6 bases). The CDR3 spans 14 residues. Germline lookup yields CDR1 LGHDT and CDR2 YNNKEL (reference sequence). Trimming stripped 2 bases from V and 0 bases from J, with 8 bases between. This chain's CDR3 is CASSQSGHSYEQYF. The DNA of the CDR3 is TGTGCCAGCAGCCAATCGGGACACTCCTACGAGCAGTACTTC.

In the case of this clonotype: The junction shows a germline mismatch at one end, possibly a read error. The chain uses TRBV10-3 and TRBJ2-2; D uncertain. The CDR3 totals 14 residues. Germline lookup yields CDR1 ENHRY and CDR2 SYGVKD. Here the CDR3 DNA reads TGTGTCATCAGTGATGGTGGGAACACCGGGGAGCTGTTTTTT. Translating gives CVISDGGNTGELFF.

The chain is built from TRBV12-3 or TRBV12-4 and TRBJ2-2; TRBD1 matches 7 bases. CDR3 length: 16 amino acids. V lost 5 bases to trimming and J lost 6 bases; unmatched junction nucleotides: 12. CDR3 in DNA: TGTGCCAGCAGTGGACCGGGACAGTTTCTCGCCGGGGAGCTGTTTTTT. It encodes CASSGPGQFLAGELFF.

The V call is TRBV6-1, the J call TRBJ2-5; no clear D. The germline V gene has CDR1 MNHNS and CDR2 SASEGT. The CDR3 totals 15 residues. The V and J ends lost 0 bases and 5 bases respectively, with 13 bases between them. The CDR3 is CASSEAGKLRETQYF. DNA of the CDR3: TGTGCCAGCAGTGAAGCTGGGAAGCTTCGGGAGACCCAGTACTTC.

This chain connects TRBV10-3 to TRBJ1-2; TRBD1 is a possible D gene (6 bases). Trimming shortened V by 8 bases and J by 7 bases, and 14 bases separated the two germline ends. CDR1 and CDR2 from the germline V gene are ENHRY and SYGVKD. The CDR3 consists of 12 residues. CDR3 region: CAISQGSCGYTF. DNA of the CDR3: TGTGCCATCTCACAGGGAAGCTGTGGCTACACCTTC.

V usage is TRBV5-1 and J usage is TRBJ2-7; 14 nucleotides agree with TRBD2. CDR1 SGHRS and CDR2 YFSETQ come from the germline V gene. The J segment lost 5 bases and the V segment lost 4 bases, leaving 8 bases of the junction unmatched. CDR3 size: 16 residues. The CDR3 spells CASSPKGLAGDHEQYF. The CDR3 DNA follows: TGCGCCAGCAGCCCGAAGGGACTAGCGGGAGATCACGAGCAGTACTTC.

This clonotype was picked up many times. The chain has TRBV9 and TRBJ2-1, with D possibly being TRBD2 (6 bases). V dropped 0 bases and J dropped 1 base, with 11 bases sitting between them. The CDR3 is made up of 16 amino acids. Germline V CDR1 and CDR2: SGDLS, YYNGEE. In DNA form, the CDR3 reads TGTGCCAGCAGCGTAGGGACTACATTATCCTACAATGAGCAGTTCTTC. Its protein is CASSVGTTLSYNEQFF.

The V and J genes are TRBV4-1 and TRBJ2-3, with D maybe TRBD2 (5 bases). The CDR3 spans 15 residues. CDR1 is MGHRA, CDR2 YSYEKL, per germline. Deletions cut 4 bases from V and 1 base from J, with 12 bases between. Written as DNA, the CDR3 is TGCGCCAGCAGCCCTGAGGGTTGGGGCACAGATACGCAGTATTTT. Translating it yields CASSPEGWGTDTQYF.

This clonotype was seen a few times. The chain has TRBV12-3 or TRBV12-4 and TRBJ1-2, with TRBD1 identical over 10 bases. J gave up 4 bases and V 6 bases, and 5 bases lay outside the gene matches. The CDR3 is 14 amino acids. CDR3 nucleotides: TGTGCCAGCAGCTCCGACAGGGGGCCCTATGGCTACACCTTC. Translated, it gives CASSSDRGPYGYTF.

This clonotype was picked up many times. This chain joins TRBV28 and TRBJ2-1; D is perhaps TRBD2 (5 bases). Looked up from germline, CDR1 is MDHEN and CDR2 is SYDVKM. Trimming removed 8 bases from V and 0 bases from J, with 5 bases in between. The CDR3 is 12 residues long. For the CDR3, the DNA is TGTGCCAGCGGGAGCTCCTACAATGAGCAGTTCTTC. Encoded protein: CASGSSYNEQFF.

The chain is built from TRBV4-1 and TRBJ2-6; D is ambiguous. Germline-derived CDR1 and CDR2 are MGHRA and YSYEKL. V shed 0 bases and J shed 0 bases, with 15 bases lying between them. The CDR3 sequence is 19 residues long. The CDR3 sequence is CASSQDLVNSASGANVLTF. CDR3 sequence (DNA): TGCGCCAGCAGCCAAGATCTAGTAAACTCCGCCTCTGGGGCCAACGTCCTGACTTTC.

This clonotype turned up a few times. The chain uses TRBV7-8 and TRBJ2-7; TRBD2 aligns across 8 bases. With 1 base clipped from V and 1 base from J, the junction kept 9 bases outside the gene matches. This CDR3 is 17 amino acids long. Germline V CDR1 and CDR2: SGHVS, FQNEAQ. CDR3 in amino acids: CASSLDTGRASSYEQYF. The CDR3 coding sequence is TGTGCCAGCAGCTTAGACACCGGGAGGGCCAGTTCCTACGAGCAGTACTTC.

The J gene is TRBJ1-2, the V gene TRBV10-3, with TRBD1 identical over 8 bases. Trimming took 0 bases from V and 5 from J; bases not matched to a gene: 5. This CDR3 contains 15 residues. Germline CDR1 is ENHRY and CDR2 is SYGVKD. The chain's CDR3 is CAISESVDREYGYTF. The DNA of the CDR3 is TGTGCCATCAGTGAGTCGGTGGACAGGGAGTATGGCTACACCTTC.

This clonotype was observed many times. This chain links TRBV20-1 with TRBJ2-1, with D hard to call. The germline V gene has CDR1 DFQATT and CDR2 SNEGSKA (reference sequence). The CDR3 has 13 residues. With 0 bases removed from V and 4 bases from J, the gap between germline ends came to 7 bases. CDR3 sequence reads: CSARDSAYNEQFF. Here the CDR3 DNA reads TGCAGTGCTAGAGATTCGGCATACAATGAGCAGTTCTTC.

The chain has TRBV10-3 and TRBJ2-3; 9 bases line up with TRBD2. Looked up from germline, CDR1 is ENHRY and CDR2 is SYGVKD. V gave up 4 bases and J gave up 4 bases; unmatched junction bases: 6. The CDR3 has 15 amino acids. CDR3 nucleotides: TGTGCCATCAGTGGACCGGGACTAGCCTCAGATACGCAGTATTTT. Translation: CAISGPGLASDTQYF.

This clonotype was seen more than once but under ten times. V gene TRBV15 combines with J gene TRBJ1-4; D is uncertain. V lost 3 bases and J lost 6, with 5 bases in between. The germline CDR1 and CDR2 sequences are LNHNV and YYDKDF (reference sequence). CDR3 length: 12 amino acids. CDR3 nucleotides: TGTGCCACCAGCAGGGTGGATGAAAAACTGTTTTTT. Protein product: CATSRVDEKLFF.

This clonotype was detected a few times. The rearrangement links TRBV2 to TRBJ2-3; 12 positions agree with TRBD2. V dropped 6 bases and J dropped 2; count of bases not matched to a gene: 6. CDR3 length equals 16 residues. The germline V gene encodes CDR1 SNHLY and CDR2 FYNNEI. The DNA of the CDR3 is TGTGCCAGCAGCCTAGCGGGGGGGCAAAACACAGATACGCAGTATTTT. Translation gives CASSLAGGQNTDTQYF.

Only a few counts were recorded for this clonotype. This sequence joins TRBV4-2 and TRBJ1-1; TRBD1 is a possible D gene (6 bases). The CDR3 has 15 residues. Trimming cost V 2 bases and J 3 bases, with 13 bases left between them. Germline-derived CDR1 and CDR2 are LGHNA and YNFKEQ. The CDR3 nucleotides read TGTGCCAGCAGCCAATGGGGGCTGGGGGACACTGAAGCTTTCTTT. This translates into CASSQWGLGDTEAFF.

This clonotype has a handful of counts. CDR3 loop: CASSGLASSDTQYF. CDR3 in DNA: TGTGCCAGCAGCGGACTGGCTAGCTCAGATACGCAGTATTTT. The chain joins TRBV9 to TRBJ2-3, with a possible D match to TRBD2 (5 bases). Between the trimmed V and J ends, which lost 3 bases and 4 bases, there was a span of 12 bases. From germline, CDR1 is SGDLS and CDR2 YYNGEE. The CDR3 totals 14 residues.

V is TRBV7-8 and J is TRBJ2-3, with 11 positions matching TRBD2. The germline V gene has CDR1 SGHVS and CDR2 FQNEAQ. The length of the CDR3 is 16 residues. V trimming: 4 bases; J trimming: 3 bases; junction bases outside the gene matches: 6. Written as DNA, the CDR3 is TGTGCCAGCAGCTCCGGTAGCGGGGGGGCGACAGATACGCAGTATTTT. Translating it yields CASSSGSGGATDTQYF.

The V call is TRBV12-3 or TRBV12-4, the J call TRBJ2-1; perhaps TRBD1 as D (7 bases). This CDR3 spans 13 amino acids. V gave up 9 bases and J gave up 7 bases, with 16 bases separating them. The DNA of the CDR3 is TGTGCCAGTAAAAAGGGGGCGGGGAATGAGCAGTTCTTC. Translated, it gives CASKKGAGNEQFF.

The chain carries TRBV11-2 and TRBJ1-2; 9 positions match TRBD1. The CDR3 is 16 residues long. Germline V gives CDR1 SGHAT, CDR2 FQNNGV. The ends lost 5 bases at V and 4 bases at J; junction bases unmatched: 11. Here the CDR3 reads CASSPVTGTGTYGYTF. For the CDR3, the DNA is TGTGCCAGCAGCCCAGTAACCGGGACAGGGACCTATGGCTACACCTTC.

Remarks on this clonotype: The junction departs from germline at one end; a sequencing error may be responsible. The V gene is TRBV29-1, the J gene TRBJ2-7, with a tentative D call TRBD2 (6 bases). Germline V gene lookup returns CDR1 SQVTM and CDR2 ANQGSEA. This CDR3 comprises 14 residues. CDR3 loop: CSVVPGGSSYGQYF. Written as DNA, the CDR3 is TGCAGCGTTGTCCCTGGGGGGAGCTCCTACGGGCAGTACTTC.

CDR3 DNA: TGTGCCAGCAGTAGACAGGAACTCCGGGGCTACACCTTC. Protein sequence: CASSRQELRGYTF. This rearrangement joins TRBV21-1 to TRBJ1-2; the table's TRBD1 call for D was not verified on the DNA. TRBV21-1 is a pseudogene locus. The CDR3 totals 13 residues.